One TCR beta chain is described in this entry. The sample originates from a study of blood T cell repertoires in COVID-19. Per the original data handling: Using reference gene primer amplification, nucleated cell counts were estimated. The table came from immunoSEQ multiplex PCR; TCRdb's copy has only in-frame clones and leaves some out. The DNA was the basis for D and trimming; V, J and clone size are from that table. The sample yields about 130,000 clones, less than 85% seen once. The CDR3 sequence is 16 residues long. After removal of 3 bases from V and 1 base from J, the junction contained 8 bases not matched to a gene. CDR1 is SGHDT, CDR2 YYEEEE, per germline.

The V gene is TRBV5-6, the J gene TRBJ1-1; 8 bases line up with TRBD1. The TCR was taken from a woman aged 55-75 years with acute or convalescent COVID-19. The sample taken for sequencing was peripheral blood. CDR3 in amino acids: CASSSGQGWGNTEAFF. CDR3 in DNA: TGTGCCAGCAGCTCTGGACAGGGTTGGGGGAACACTGAAGCTTTCTTT.